These 10 T cell receptor beta chains share one sample of origin, sequenced in a study of CXCR3-negative and CXCR3-positive naive CD8 T cells. Study observations and caveats: CXCR3-expressing naive cells carried TRB CDR3s more hydrophobic than those of CXCR3-negative naive cells.

It was by 5' RACE with UMI labels that the TRB cDNA libraries were prepared. TCRdb reanalyzed the 5' RACE reads and collapses them to one entry per CDR3 protein, without DNA. Its clone listing holds roughly 120,000 distinct CDR3 sequences. Antigen specificity for these receptors is unknown. The specimen sequenced was naive CXCR3+ CD8+ T cells from blood. Subset denoted: CD45RO-CCR7+CD27+CD95- naive CD8+ T cells expressing CXCR3 (TNR3+). Receptor source: a human donor in good health. Some clones in this sample may be carry-over from other donors' samples.

The chain's CDR3 is CASSAWTANYGYTF. V and J are TRBV10-2 and TRBJ1-2. From germline, CDR1 is WSHSY and CDR2 SAAADI. This CDR3 region has 14 residues.

V gene TRBV28 combines with J gene TRBJ2-1. Germline loops: CDR1 MDHEN, CDR2 SYDVKM. The CDR3 totals 13 residues. CDR3 amino acids: CASSLDPYNEQFF.

The chain carries TRBV28 and TRBJ2-1; lacking DNA, the TRBD1 call made by TCRdb goes unchecked. The CDR3 extends over 15 amino acids. Germline values: CDR1 MDHEN, CDR2 SYDVKM. CDR3 residues: CASSLGGGLFDEQFF. Drawing the rest from reference TRBV28 and TRBJ2-1, the complete variable domain is DVKVTQSSRYLVKRTGEKVFLECVQDMDHENMFWYRQDPGLGLRLIYFSYDVKMKEKGDIPEGYSVSREKKERFSLILESASTNQTSMYLCASSLGGGLFDEQFFGPGTRLTVL.

The chain joins TRBV7-3 to TRBJ2-3; the TCRdb D gene call, TRBD1, has no DNA to confirm it. The germline V gene has CDR1 SGHTA and CDR2 FQGTGA. The CDR3 has 16 residues. This CDR3 is CASSSRGPSSTDTQYF.

The CDR3 sequence is CASSQDPLDGTQETQYF. The V and J genes are TRBV14 and TRBJ2-5; TCRdb's D call, TRBD2, is unchecked because there is no DNA. CDR1 and CDR2 from the germline V gene are SGHDN and FVKESK. This CDR3 has 17 residues.

The rearrangement uses TRBV6-5 and TRBJ1-2; TCRdb lists TRBD1, though no DNA is available to test this call. Germline CDR1 MNHEY, CDR2 SVGAGI. The CDR3 contains 12 residues. The CDR3 region is CASSPGDYGYTF.

The chain combines TRBV7-2 with TRBJ2-3; TCRdb lists TRBD1, though no DNA is available to test this call. CDR1 SGHTA and CDR2 FQGNSA come from the germline V gene. The CDR3 is 16 residues long. CDR3 sequence: CASSFVGDRDTDTQYF.

This chain links TRBV6-5 with TRBJ2-7; TCRdb selects TRBD1, and the lack of DNA leaves this call unchecked. CDR3 length: 15 residues. Germline V CDR1 and CDR2: MNHEY, SVGAGI. The CDR3 spells CASSYLGQGIYEQYF.

This chain connects TRBV4-2 to TRBJ2-3; the TCRdb D gene call, TRBD2, has no DNA to confirm it. Germline CDR1 LGHNA, CDR2 YNFKEQ. The CDR3 spans 17 residues. This CDR3 is CASSPILAGGKTDTQYF.

This chain uses TRBV3-1 with TRBJ1-1. The CDR3 loop spans 14 amino acids. Germline V gives CDR1 LGHDT, CDR2 YNNKEL (reference sequence). CDR3 loop: CASSQGRRANEAFF.